This T cell receptor (beta chain) was observed in a study of CD8 T cells in Susac syndrome. Roughly 0.45 to 1 ug RNA was reverse transcribed with random hexamers. TCRdb ran MiXCR on the immunoSEQ multiplex PCR reads and lists one entry per CDR3 protein. This repertoire shows 350,000 to 550,000 distinct CDR3 sequences, approximately 85% found once; its top ten account for about 0.12%. Germline lookup yields CDR1 GTSNPN and CDR2 SVGIG (reference sequence). The CDR3 spans 14 residues. V gave up 5 bases and J gave up 2 bases, with 14 bases separating them. V gene TRBV30 combines with J gene TRBJ2-3, with D perhaps matching TRBD2 (6 bases). Sample: CD8+ T cells from PBMCs. This sequence originates from a human donor with multiple sclerosis. The CDR3 DNA is TGTGCCTGGCTCCCGGGACTTGACACAGATACGCAGTATTTT. This codes for CAWLPGLDTDTQYF. Together with reference TRBV30 and TRBJ2-3, the CDR3 gives the full variable domain: SQTIHQWPATLVQPVGSPLSLECTVEGTSNPNLYWYRQAAGRGLQLLFYSVGIGQISSEVPQNLSASRPQDRQFILSSKKLLLSDSGFYLCAWLPGLDTDTQYFGPGTRLTVL.